This TCR beta chain was documented in a study of T-cell reconstitution after alpha-beta-depleted transplantation in children. Findings of the study overall: Recipient T cells and thymic progenitors that survived gave rise to the high TCRbeta diversity observed at day 60 in some patients.

This sample's TCRbeta library carried unique molecular identifier barcodes. TCRdb processed the PCR reads anew with MiXCR; each CDR3 protein has one entry. This repertoire shows under 850,000 distinct CDR3 sequences, approximately 14% found once; its top ten account for roughly 0.84%. On this clonotype itself: Its specificity is unknown.

The CDR3 is 12 amino acids. Germline V gene data show CDR1 as SGHDT and CDR2 as YYEEEE. The V end was cut by 4 bases, the J end by 8 bases, with 10 bases between. The specimen comprised PBMCs, sampled before TCRalphabeta/CD19-depleted stem cell transplant. The chain couples TRBV5-6 to TRBJ2-1, with a possible D match to TRBD2 (6 bases). This receptor was taken from a girl aged 2 to 10 with congenital amegakaryocytic thrombocytopenia, due to receive a stem cell transplant. CDR3 sequence: CASSGTAHEQFF. DNA for the CDR3: TGTGCCAGCAGCGGGACTGCCCATGAGCAGTTCTTC.